These 14 T cell receptor beta chains share one sample of origin, sequenced in a study of T cell responses to AZD1222 COVID-19 vaccine. Sequencing was performed with immunoSEQ multiplex PCR; in TCRdb, only in-frame clones are kept and a portion is missing. The sample shows 100,000 to 150,000 clones, roughly 88% of them seen only once. The specimen was peripheral blood, collected 28 days after the second AZD1222 dose. These receptors were taken from an adult who received the AZD1222 COVID-19 vaccine.

The J gene is TRBJ2-1, the V gene TRBV7-9; possible D gene TRBD1, 6 bases. The CDR3 extends over 14 amino acids. V lost 5 bases and J 7 bases, leaving 15 bases between the germline ends. Germline CDR1 is SEHNR and CDR2 is FQNEAQ (reference sequence). The CDR3 sequence: CASSIGQRTNEQFF. The DNA of the CDR3 is TGTGCCAGCAGCATTGGACAGAGAACAAATGAGCAGTTCTTC.

This chain joins TRBV5-8 and TRBJ1-3; D is uncertain. Between the trimmed V and J ends, which lost 5 bases and 4 bases, there was a span of 13 bases. The germline gives CDR1 SGHTS, CDR2 YDEGEE. CDR3 size: 14 residues. For the CDR3, the DNA is TGTGCCAGCAGTACAGCGTCCTACGGAAACACCATATATTTT. Encoded protein: CASSTASYGNTIYF.

This rearrangement joins TRBV9 to TRBJ2-5; D may match TRBD1 or TRBD2 (5 bases each). This CDR3 has 12 residues. V was trimmed by 5 bases and J by 4 bases, leaving 9 bases between them. Germline CDR1 SGDLS, CDR2 YYNGEE. The CDR3 region has the DNA TGTGCCAGCAGTAGGGACGGAGAGACCCAGTACTTC. It codes for CASSRDGETQYF.

This chain uses TRBV11-2 with TRBJ2-2, with D perhaps matching TRBD2 (6 bases). Germline V gene data show CDR1 as SGHAT and CDR2 as FQNNGV. The CDR3 is 16 amino acids. Between the trimmed V and J ends, which lost 5 bases and 7 bases, there was a span of 20 bases. The DNA of the CDR3 is TGTGCCAGCAGCCTCATAGACGCGGGGATAAACGGGGAGCTGTTTTTT. As protein: CASSLIDAGINGELFF.

V gene TRBV7-8 combines with J gene TRBJ1-1; D gene uncertain. This CDR3 has 16 amino acids. The germline V and J ends were trimmed by 6 bases and 1 base, with 18 bases remaining between them. CDR1 and CDR2 from the germline V gene are SGHVS and FQNEAQ. The CDR3 sequence: CASSRTGARRNTEAFF. The CDR3 nucleotides read TGTGCCAGCAGTAGAACGGGCGCGAGGAGGAACACTGAAGCTTTCTTT.

This clone occurred once. V is TRBV7-8 and J is TRBJ1-2; D not certain. The germline V gene has CDR1 SGHVS and CDR2 FQNEAQ. This CDR3 region has 14 residues. Deletions cut 0 bases from V and 2 bases from J, with 7 bases between. The CDR3 is CASSLANVNYGYTF. The CDR3 DNA is TGTGCCAGCAGCTTAGCGAACGTCAACTATGGCTACACCTTC.

The chain links TRBV19 to TRBJ2-1; tentative D call: TRBD2 (6 bases). Germline CDR1 and CDR2: LNHDA and SQIVND (reference sequence). V was clipped by 7 bases and J by 8 bases, with 18 bases between them. This CDR3 region has 14 residues. The CDR3 nucleotides are TGTGCCAGTACCCTTATGGGAGGCGGATATGAGCAGTTCTTC. Encoded protein: CASTLMGGGYEQFF.

This clone has just a few counts. The chain uses TRBV5-4 and TRBJ1-1, with 7 bases identical to TRBD1. V was pared by 4 bases and J by 0 bases, with 9 bases of the junction left unmatched. CDR3 length: 16 amino acids. Germline CDR1 reads SGHNT; CDR2 reads YYREEE (reference sequence). The CDR3 reads CASSPGTASMNTEAFF. In DNA form, the CDR3 reads TGTGCCAGCAGCCCAGGGACAGCGAGTATGAACACTGAAGCTTTCTTT.

This chain joins TRBV30 and TRBJ2-1; D is undetermined. CDR3 length equals 13 residues. Per the germline V gene, CDR1 is GTSNPN and CDR2 is SVGIG (reference sequence). Trimming left V 5 bases short and J 4 bases short, with 12 bases between. For the CDR3, the DNA is TGTGCCTGGGTCGGCAGATCTTACAATGAGCAGTTCTTC. Its translation is CAWVGRSYNEQFF.

This clone appeared a single time. The sample contains more than one DNA sequence encoding this CDR3. CDR3 DNA: TGTGCCAGTAGTATGGGGACGGGGAGATATGGCTACACCTTC. Translating gives CASSMGTGRYGYTF. This rearrangement joins TRBV19 to TRBJ1-2, with a weak D call TRBD1 (5 bases). This CDR3 is 14 amino acids long. Germline loops: CDR1 LNHDA, CDR2 SQIVND (reference sequence). Trimming pared 3 bases from V and 5 bases from J, leaving 13 bases between.

V and J are TRBV28 and TRBJ2-1, with D unclear. Trimming took off 3 bases at V and 8 bases at J, with 14 bases between the two ends. Germline CDR1 reads MDHEN; CDR2 reads SYDVKM. The CDR3 extends over 14 amino acids. The CDR3 bases are TGTGCCAGCAGTTTCATGGGAAGCCGTGATGAGCAGTTCTTC. This gives the protein CASSFMGSRDEQFF. Based on the CDR3 plus reference TRBV28 and TRBJ2-1, the full variable domain is DVKVTQSSRYLVKRTGEKVFLECVQDMDHENMFWYRQDPGLGLRLIYFSYDVKMKEKGDIPEGYSVSREKKERFSLILESASTNQTSMYLCASSFMGSRDEQFFGPGTRLTVL.

The CDR3 here is CASRAGPYNSPLHF. CDR3 nucleotide sequence: TGTGCCAGCAGAGCCGGGCCGTATAATTCACCCCTCCACTTT. This chain joins TRBV2 and TRBJ1-6; D is unclear. The V end lost 6 bases, the J end lost 4 bases, and 10 bases lay between the germline ends. CDR1 is SNHLY and CDR2 is FYNNEI in the germline V gene. The CDR3 is 14 residues long.

The V gene is TRBV2, the J gene TRBJ2-2, with D tentatively TRBD1 or TRBD2 (5 bases each). V lost 2 bases to trimming and J lost 13 bases, with 11 bases between them. Germline CDR1 and CDR2: SNHLY and FYNNEI. The CDR3 spans 12 residues. The CDR3 protein is CASSERDRGLFF. CDR3 in DNA: TGTGCCAGCAGTGAAAGGGACCGAGGGCTGTTTTTT.

In its sample, this clone was seen once. This sequence joins TRBV19 and TRBJ1-4; D is possibly TRBD1 (5 bases). Germline lookup yields CDR1 LNHDA and CDR2 SQIVND (reference sequence). V gave up 2 bases and J gave up 6 bases, with 16 bases separating them. The CDR3 is 16 residues long. The CDR3 is CASSIIRGVTHEKLFF. The DNA of the CDR3 is TGTGCCAGTAGTATAATACGGGGGGTCACCCATGAAAAACTGTTTTTT.